This TCR beta chain was recorded in a study of blood T cell repertoires in COVID-19. The overall study: Some COVID-19 samples were acute and others convalescent; all came from the United States, Italy and Spain. T cells, B-cell-depleted T cells, or PBMCs supplied cDNA or gDNA.

TCRdb's table, derived via immunoSEQ multiplex PCR, lists solely in-frame clones and lacks some. The sample comprises hundreds of thousands of clones, 85% to 90% of which are singletons, and 0.95% to 1.5% rests with the top ten. Participant age was 18 to 89 years, and participants resided in fewer than 25 US areas. The CDR3 sequence is 15 residues long. Trimming pared 5 bases from V and 3 bases from J, leaving 13 bases between. The germline gives CDR1 SNHLY, CDR2 FYNNEI. This TCR was recovered from a man aged 25-45 years who had recovered from COVID-19. The rearrangement uses TRBV2 and TRBJ2-2, with D tentatively TRBD2 (7 bases). Material: PBMCs or T cells enriched from blood (not recorded which). The CDR3 nucleotides are TGTGCCAGCAGTCCGGCGGGGGCTCACACCGGGGAGCTGTTTTTT. It yields the protein CASSPAGAHTGELFF.